The T cell receptor beta chain under discussion was sequenced for a study of blood T cell repertoires in COVID-19. Data came from immunoSEQ multiplex PCR; TCRdb stores just in-frame clones and leaves some out. Of some 200,000 clones detected, 80% to 90% appear once; the ten largest clones hold approximately 8%. CDR1 and CDR2 from the germline V gene are KGHDR and SFDVKD. Trimming cost V 6 bases and J 8 bases, with 20 bases left between them. The CDR3 runs to 15 residues. The sequenced sample consisted of peripheral blood. The source of this sequence is a woman between 50 and 59 years old with active or convalescent COVID-19. The chain employs TRBV24-1 and TRBJ2-3; D might be TRBD2 (6 bases). CDR3 nucleotides: TGTGCCACCAGTAAAGAGGCCGGGACTTGGGCTACGCAGTATTTT. Its translation is CATSKEAGTWATQYF.